This T cell receptor beta chain was identified in a study of T cell repertoires in cytomegalovirus infection. Turning to the study itself: Use of recently identified HLA-C-restricted and well-studied HLA-B-restricted CMV epitopes was part of the study. General study results and limits: What dominated the ex vivo response were HLA-C-restricted CMV-specific TCR beta clonotypes.

The trim removed 4 bases at V and 1 base at J, leaving 4 bases unmatched. Germline assignment: CDR1 SGHVS and CDR2 FQNEAQ. This CDR3 is 15 amino acids long. MiXCR was run by TCRdb on the reads, yielding one entry per CDR3 protein. The top ten hold around 18% of the sample, which has hundreds of thousands of distinct CDR3 sequences, about 29% seen once. Concerning this clonotype itself: The antigen is unknown.

The chain recombines TRBV7-8 with TRBJ1-5, with TRBD1 matching over 7 bases. The sequencing used cultured PBMCs, collected from culture after CMV antigen stimulation. The receptor was derived from a human donor in good health (CMV status not recorded). Some clones in this sample may be carry-over from other donors' samples. This chain's CDR3 is CASSSRGASNQPQHF. Here the CDR3 DNA reads TGTGCCAGCAGCTCCAGGGGGGCAAGCAATCAGCCCCAGCATTTT.